These T cell receptor beta chains were read from a single sample in a study of T cell repertoires in cytomegalovirus infection. Their antigens remain unidentified. TCRdb used MiXCR to reprocess the reads, holding one entry per CDR3 protein. The sample holds around 800,000 distinct CDR3 sequences, about 33% seen once. Here the sequenced sample was cultured CD8+ T cells from PBMCs, taken from culture after CMV antigen stimulation. These receptors all come from a human donor in good health (CMV status not recorded). Some clones in this sample may be carry-over from other donors' samples. Each CDR3 is given with its conserved first and last residue. Fields, in order: D gene, V gene, J gene, clone size, CDR3 protein, CDR3 DNA. The D gene is left open where the match is weak. Only part of the rows carry a size: once, few, many, or a class if the clone is expanded.

D gene: .
V gene: TRBV20-1
J gene: TRBJ1-2
clone size: .
CDR3 protein: CSARFDGYTF
CDR3 DNA: TGCAGTGCTAGATTCGATGGCTACACCTTC

D gene: .
V gene: TRBV9
J gene: TRBJ2-2
clone size: .
CDR3 protein: CASSVGKGGELFF
CDR3 DNA: TGTGCCAGCAGCGTAGGGAAGGGCGGGGAGCTGTTTTTT

D gene: .
V gene: TRBV5-6
J gene: TRBJ1-5
clone size: .
CDR3 protein: CASSLGQVHFNQPQHF
CDR3 DNA: TGTGCCAGCAGCTTGGGCCAGGTACATTTCAATCAGCCCCAGCATTTT

D gene: TRBD2
V gene: TRBV27
J gene: TRBJ2-3
clone size: many
CDR3 protein: CASSHPAPPSGSGLTDTQYF
CDR3 DNA: TGTGCCAGCAGTCACCCCGCACCGCCTAGCGGTTCCGGCCTCACAGATACGCAGTATTTT

D gene: TRBD2
V gene: TRBV5-5
J gene: TRBJ2-3
clone size: once
CDR3 protein: CASSLEAGAGSTDTQYF
CDR3 DNA: TGTGCCAGCAGCTTGGAAGCGGGGGCGGGGTCCACAGATACGCAGTATTTT

D gene: TRBD1
V gene: TRBV2
J gene: TRBJ1-1
clone size: .
CDR3 protein: CASSEGAGGFTEAFF
CDR3 DNA: TGTGCCAGCAGTGAGGGAGCAGGGGGCTTTACTGAAGCTTTCTTT

D gene: TRBD1
V gene: TRBV6-2/TRBV6-3
J gene: TRBJ2-1
clone size: many
CDR3 protein: CASRPTGASNEQFF
CDR3 DNA: TGTGCCAGCAGGCCGACAGGGGCGTCCAATGAGCAGTTCTTC

D gene: TRBD1
V gene: TRBV27
J gene: TRBJ1-5
clone size: .
CDR3 protein: CASSSRGYQPQHF
CDR3 DNA: TGTGCCAGCAGTTCCAGGGGGTACCAGCCCCAGCATTTT

D gene: .
V gene: TRBV27
J gene: TRBJ1-2
clone size: .
CDR3 protein: CASSSPGQTYYGYTF
CDR3 DNA: TGTGCCAGCAGTTCGCCCGGACAGACCTACTATGGCTACACCTTC

D gene: .
V gene: TRBV28
J gene: TRBJ2-4
clone size: .
CDR3 protein: CASSHRAEGAENIQYF
CDR3 DNA: TGTGCCAGCAGCCATAGGGCGGAGGGGGCCGAAAACATTCAGTACTTC

D gene: TRBD2
V gene: TRBV4-1
J gene: TRBJ2-5
clone size: .
CDR3 protein: CASSGVAGNQETQYF
CDR3 DNA: TGCGCCAGTAGCGGGGTAGCGGGGAATCAAGAGACCCAGTACTTC

D gene: .
V gene: TRBV10-3
J gene: TRBJ1-5
clone size: .
CDR3 protein: CAIARDAGQPQHF
CDR3 DNA: TGTGCCATCGCAAGGGATGCGGGACAGCCCCAGCATTTT

D gene: .
V gene: TRBV2
J gene: TRBJ1-1
clone size: few
CDR3 protein: CASSDPEPGADTEAFF
CDR3 DNA: TGTGCCAGCAGTGATCCTGAACCGGGGGCCGACACTGAAGCTTTCTTT

D gene: .
V gene: TRBV5-1
J gene: TRBJ1-3
clone size: few
CDR3 protein: CASSSETYSGNTIYF
CDR3 DNA: TGCGCCAGCAGCTCAGAGACATACTCTGGAAACACCATATATTTT

D gene: TRBD1
V gene: TRBV27
J gene: TRBJ2-2
clone size: .
CDR3 protein: CASRVGDSTGELFF
CDR3 DNA: TGTGCCAGCAGGGTCGGGGACAGCACCGGGGAGCTGTTTTTT

D gene: .
V gene: TRBV12-3/TRBV12-4
J gene: TRBJ1-2
clone size: many
CDR3 protein: CASSPGHPNYGYTF
CDR3 DNA: TGTGCCAGCAGCCCGGGACACCCTAACTATGGCTACACCTTC

D gene: .
V gene: TRBV5-1
J gene: TRBJ1-1
clone size: .
CDR3 protein: CASSSTTRGLEEGTVAFF
CDR3 DNA: TGCGCCAGCAGCTCAACTACTAGGGGACTAGAAGAGGGGACCGTAGCTTTCTTT

D gene: .
V gene: TRBV7-9
J gene: TRBJ2-5
clone size: .
CDR3 protein: CASSPLTGQETQYF
CDR3 DNA: TGTGCCAGCAGCCCTTTGACGGGCCAAGAGACCCAGTACTTC

D gene: TRBD2
V gene: TRBV7-8
J gene: TRBJ2-1
clone size: .
CDR3 protein: CASSLRRGEGVEQFF
CDR3 DNA: TGTGCCAGCAGCTTAAGGCGGGGGGAAGGGGTTGAGCAGTTCTTC

D gene: .
V gene: TRBV6-5
J gene: TRBJ1-5
clone size: .
CDR3 protein: CASRSWGDNQPQHF
CDR3 DNA: TGTGCCAGCAGGTCTTGGGGGGACAATCAGCCCCAGCATTTT

D gene: .
V gene: TRBV12-3/TRBV12-4
J gene: TRBJ2-1
clone size: many
CDR3 protein: CASRGIDSQGYYNEQFF
CDR3 DNA: TGTGCCAGCAGGGGAATCGACAGTCAAGGCTACTACAATGAGCAGTTCTTC

D gene: .
V gene: TRBV7-4
J gene: TRBJ1-1
clone size: once
CDR3 protein: CASSLNDEVNTEAFF
CDR3 DNA: TGTGCCAGCAGCCTTAACGACGAGGTGAACACTGAAGCTTTCTTT

D gene: .
V gene: TRBV27
J gene: TRBJ1-5
clone size: few
CDR3 protein: CASSTGFHQPQHF
CDR3 DNA: TGTGCCAGCAGTACTGGGTTCCATCAGCCCCAGCATTTT

D gene: .
V gene: TRBV4-2
J gene: TRBJ2-4
clone size: .
CDR3 protein: CASSQEVRDNIQYF
CDR3 DNA: TGTGCCAGCAGCCAAGAAGTCAGGGATAACATTCAGTACTTC

D gene: .
V gene: TRBV13
J gene: TRBJ2-3
clone size: .
CDR3 protein: CASSSIAQPLLYF
CDR3 DNA: TGTGCCAGCAGCTCGATAGCCCAGCCGCTTCTGTATTTT

D gene: TRBD1
V gene: TRBV3-1
J gene: TRBJ1-2
clone size: .
CDR3 protein: CASSQSLETGWYGYTF
CDR3 DNA: TGTGCCAGCAGCCAATCCCTCGAGACAGGGTGGTATGGCTACACCTTC

D gene: TRBD1
V gene: TRBV7-9
J gene: TRBJ1-1
clone size: .
CDR3 protein: CASPKPGQGIGTEAFF
CDR3 DNA: TGTGCCAGCCCGAAGCCGGGACAGGGGATTGGGACTGAAGCTTTCTTT